The rows below give T cell receptor beta chains drawn from one sample of a study of shared clonotypes between healthy human individuals. The repertoire was sequenced with immunoSEQ multiplex PCR; TCRdb's copy has only in-frame clones and lacks some. The table lists 2 million to 3 million clones, over 85% of them singletons. Sequencing was performed on naive CD4+ T cells from PBMCs. Receptors originate from a young man in good health. Some clones in this sample may be carry-over from other donors' samples. The CDR3 runs from the conserved cysteine through the conserved F or W. A D gene is named only where the DNA matches it firmly. Clone size appears in some rows only: once, few, many, or a class for an expanded clone.

clone size	V gene	J gene	D gene	CDR3 protein	CDR3 DNA
NA	TRBV19	TRBJ2-7	TRBD2	CASSIGTRNNEQYF	TGTGCCAGTAGTATTGGGACTAGGAACAACGAGCAGTACTTC
NA	TRBV19	TRBJ2-2	TRBD2	CASSIWLAGPTGELFF	TGTGCCAGTAGTATCTGGCTAGCGGGACCCACCGGGGAGCTGTTTTTT
NA	TRBV14	TRBJ2-7	TRBD2	CASSLGLAEIYEQYF	TGTGCCAGCAGCCTGGGTCTAGCGGAAATCTACGAGCAGTACTTC
once	TRBV2	TRBJ2-5	NA	CASRPGVQETQYF	TGTGCCAGCAGGCCGGGGGTCCAAGAGACCCAGTACTTC
few	TRBV30	TRBJ1-5	TRBD1	CAWSEGASQPQHF	TGTGCCTGGAGTGAGGGGGCGAGTCAGCCCCAGCATTTT
NA	TRBV18	TRBJ1-2	NA	CASSPGPDGGYTF	TGTGCCAGCTCACCAGGCCCGGACGGGGGCTACACCTTC
NA	TRBV5-1	TRBJ2-7	TRBD2	CASSRWTSGRSDYEQYF	TGCGCCAGCAGCCGATGGACTAGCGGGAGGTCCGACTACGAGCAGTACTTC
NA	TRBV18	TRBJ2-1	TRBD1	CASSPQGQRINGLGWQFF	TGTGCCAGCTCACCACAGGGACAGCGGATAAACGGACTCGGGTGGCAGTTCTTC
NA	TRBV7-9	TRBJ2-1	NA	CASTLAGQIYNEQFF	TGTGCCAGCACCTTGGCGGGACAGATATACAATGAGCAGTTCTTC
NA	TRBV5-1	TRBJ1-4	TRBD1	CASSQGTGYEKLFF	TGCGCCAGCAGCCAGGGGACAGGGTATGAAAAACTGTTTTTT